The TCR beta chain under discussion was sequenced for a study of response to subunit inactivated influenza vaccine. Germline trimming cut 5 bases from V and 0 bases from J; bases unmatched to any gene: 8. Germline V gene data show CDR1 as DFQATT and CDR2 as SNEGSKA (reference sequence). The length of the CDR3 is 16 residues. TCRdb independently ran MiXCR on the RT-PCR reads; one entry per CDR3 protein. This sample has just under 550,000 distinct CDR3 sequences, with under 25% found just once. The sample was also linked to a second study, of T cells expressing NK-cell markers. That report notes: UMIs accompanied the 5'RACE template switching by which TCR beta cDNA was made.

The sequences come from CD4+ T cells sorted from PBMCs, collected 11 to 12 days after vaccination. This rearrangement joins TRBV20-1 to TRBJ2-1, with 9 bases identical to TRBD2. This receptor was taken from a man aged 45 to 65 who received an inactivated influenza vaccine. Written as DNA, the CDR3 is TGCAGTGCTTTCACCCTAGCGGGGAGCTCCTACAATGAGCAGTTCTTC. Translation gives CSAFTLAGSSYNEQFF.